A single sample gave rise to the 15 T cell receptor beta chains below, sequenced in a study of cytomegalovirus exposure and HLA in healthy donors. The PCR employed 60 Vbeta primers together with 13 Jbeta primers. Only in-frame clones appear in the TCRdb table, and some are missing; sequencing was by immunoSEQ multiplex PCR. The data show roughly 120,000 clones, about 70% seen once. The sample taken for sequencing was PBMCs. The receptors stem from a man aged 25-40 years in good health and CMV-seropositive.

This rearrangement joins TRBV28 to TRBJ1-2, with 7 bases that match TRBD1. The CDR3 runs to 13 residues. Per germline, CDR1 MDHEN and CDR2 SYDVKM. The V and J ends lost 4 bases and 4 bases, in that order; junction bases with no gene match: 3. The CDR3 protein is CASSSGQSYGYTF. CDR3 nucleotides: TGTGCCAGCAGTTCGGGACAGAGCTATGGCTACACCTTC.

The chain has TRBV11-2 and TRBJ1-1, with D tentatively TRBD1 (5 bases). From germline, CDR1 is SGHAT and CDR2 FQNNGV. This CDR3 spans 15 amino acids. Between the trimmed V and J ends, which lost 3 bases and 0 bases, there was a span of 11 bases. CDR3 DNA sequence: TGTGCCAGCAGCTTGGGGCAGCCCCTGAACACTGAAGCTTTCTTT. This sequence encodes CASSLGQPLNTEAFF.

The chain is built from TRBV15 and TRBJ1-2; tentatively, D is TRBD1 (5 bases). The CDR3 has 13 amino acids. The germline CDR1 and CDR2 sequences are LNHNV and YYDKDF (reference sequence). Trimming shortened V by 8 bases and J by 5 bases, and 15 bases separated the two germline ends. CDR3 in amino acids: CATRGGGEYGYTF. The DNA for the CDR3 is TGTGCCACCCGCGGGGGAGGGGAATATGGCTACACCTTC.

V and J are TRBV7-9 and TRBJ2-5; D unresolved. With the DNA end fitting TRBJ2-7 better, the J assignment may be wrong. Germline V gives CDR1 SEHNR, CDR2 FQNEAQ (reference sequence). The CDR3 consists of 13 residues. The DNA for the CDR3 is TGTGCCAGCAGCTTGACACACTCCTACGAGCAGTACTTC. Translation gives CASSLTHSYEQYF.

In its sample, this clone was seen a few times. This chain connects TRBV5-7 to TRBJ2-7, with a possible D match to TRBD1 (6 bases). TRBV5-7 is given ORF status, its function remaining uncertain. V lost 1 base and J lost 4, with 15 bases in between. The CDR3 is 15 residues long. The CDR3 nucleotides read TGTGCCAGCAGCTTGTGGACAGTTGGGGCTTACGAGCAGTACTTC. Translation gives CASSLWTVGAYEQYF.

This sequence joins TRBV6-5 and TRBJ1-2; the D gene is possibly TRBD1 (5 bases). V was pared by 0 bases and J by 0 bases, with 8 bases between. Germline assignment: CDR1 MNHEY and CDR2 SVGAGI. CDR3 length: 15 residues. Written as DNA, the CDR3 is TGTGCCAGCAGTTACTCGGGCAGGGCTAACTATGGCTACACCTTC. Translation: CASSYSGRANYGYTF.

This chain uses TRBV6-6 with TRBJ1-1, with a weak D call TRBD1 (5 bases). V was clipped by 7 bases and J by 8 bases, with 11 bases between them. The V gene's germline CDR1 is MNHNY and CDR2 SVGAGI (reference sequence). The CDR3 has 11 residues. As DNA, the CDR3 is TGTGCCAGCAACGAGGGGAGGGAAGCTTTCTTT. This translates into CASNEGREAFF.

V is TRBV4-1 and J is TRBJ2-5, with D perhaps TRBD1 (6 bases). This CDR3 region has 14 residues. V lost 3 bases to trimming and J lost 5 bases, with 13 bases between them. Germline CDR1 MGHRA, CDR2 YSYEKL. CDR3 sequence: CASSHGGQGETQYF. Written as DNA, the CDR3 is TGCGCCAGCAGCCATGGGGGTCAGGGGGAGACCCAGTACTTC.

The chain joins TRBV19 to TRBJ1-3; 8 bases match TRBD1. This CDR3 spans 16 amino acids. V dropped 5 bases and J dropped 2; count of bases not matched to a gene: 8. CDR1 is LNHDA and CDR2 is SQIVND in the germline V gene (reference sequence). The CDR3 bases are TGTGCCAGTAGTCCCTGGACAGGGACGACTGGAAACACCATATATTTT. This codes for CASSPWTGTTGNTIYF.

V and J are TRBV6-5 and TRBJ2-5, with D unclear. Trimming took 0 bases from V and 3 from J, leaving 14 bases between them. Germline values: CDR1 MNHEY, CDR2 SVGAGI. The CDR3 runs to 16 residues. CDR3 region: CASSYSPRGIEETQYF. CDR3 sequence (DNA): TGTGCCAGCAGTTACTCGCCACGAGGAATTGAAGAGACCCAGTACTTC.

This clone was detected once. This chain uses TRBV6-1 with TRBJ1-1; 7 nucleotides line up with TRBD1. This CDR3 comprises 15 residues. With V trimmed by 2 bases and J by 4 bases, 7 bases remained unmatched. The germline V gene encodes CDR1 MNHNS and CDR2 SASEGT. CDR3 nucleotides: TGTGCCAGCAGTGAACGGGGCAGGGGGAGCACTGAAGCTTTCTTT. This gives the protein CASSERGRGSTEAFF.

V and J are TRBV14 and TRBJ1-6, with TRBD1 matching 7 bases. CDR1 SGHDN and CDR2 FVKESK come from the germline V gene. The length of the CDR3 is 16 residues. V lost 5 bases to trimming and J lost 0 bases; unmatched junction nucleotides: 4. The CDR3 DNA sequence: TGTGCCAGCAGCGTTGAGGGGGCCTCCTATAATTCACCCCTCCACTTT. It encodes CASSVEGASYNSPLHF. Full variable domain (outside the CDR3, taken from reference TRBV14 and TRBJ1-6): EAGVTQFPSHSVIEKGQTVTLRCDPISGHDNLYWYRRVMGKEIKFLLHFVKESKQDESGMPNNRFLAERTGGTYSTLKVQPAELEDSGVYFCASSVEGASYNSPLHFGNGTRLTVT.

This chain joins TRBV5-5 and TRBJ2-3, with 8 bases aligning to TRBD2. The CDR3 extends over 14 amino acids. The germline V gene has CDR1 SGHKS and CDR2 YYEKEE (reference sequence). V lost 2 bases and J lost 8; bases outside the gene matches: 7. The CDR3 DNA is TGTGCCAGCAGCTTTACGCGGGGGGAGCGTACGCAGTATTTT. Residues: CASSFTRGERTQYF. Looking up the rest from reference TRBV5-5 and TRBJ2-3 gives the full variable domain: DAGVTQSPTHLIKTRGQQVTLRCSPISGHKSVSWYQQVLGQGPQFIFQYYEKEERGRGNFPDRFSARQFPNYSSELNVNALLLGDSALYLCASSFTRGERTQYFGPGTRLTVL.

This sequence joins TRBV30 and TRBJ2-7, with 8 bases lining up with TRBD1. This CDR3 comprises 14 residues. Trimming at V came to 2 bases and at J to 6 bases, leaving 9 bases not matched to a gene. The V gene's germline CDR1 is GTSNPN and CDR2 SVGIG (reference sequence). The CDR3 here is CAWSRQGRGSEQYF. The CDR3 nucleotides are TGTGCCTGGAGTAGACAGGGGCGCGGGTCCGAGCAGTACTTC.

This chain links TRBV5-1 with TRBJ1-1; weak D call: TRBD1 (5 bases). Trimming took off 4 bases at V and 5 bases at J, with 12 bases between the two ends. The CDR3 runs 13 residues. The V gene's germline CDR1 is SGHRS and CDR2 YFSETQ. The CDR3 spells CASSPGEVTEAFF. The CDR3 DNA sequence: TGCGCCAGCAGCCCGGGGGAGGTGACTGAAGCTTTCTTT.